This T cell receptor (beta chain) was identified in a study of T cells in localized non-small cell lung cancer. Study results and limitations: It was uninvolved adjacent lung that showed the highest T cell clonality, exceeding tumor.

V shed 1 base, J shed 7 bases, and the junction held 1 base outside the gene matches. The CDR3 totals 14 residues. Germline assignment: CDR1 KGHSH and CDR2 LQKENI. As regards this clone: The antigen is not known.

TCRdb's table, derived via immunoSEQ multiplex PCR, lists solely in-frame clones and lacks some. The table lists 30,000 to 35,000 clones, approximately 90% of them singletons, with 12% in the top ten. The source material was peripheral blood mononuclear cells, sampled before any cancer treatment. This sequence originates from a female donor aged 60 or older with stage II lung adenocarcinoma. The genes are TRBV18 and TRBJ2-1; 10 bases line up with TRBD2. The CDR3 bases are TGTGCCAGCTCACCACAGCGGGGGGGGAATGAGCAGTTCTTC. Translating gives CASSPQRGGNEQFF.